This T cell receptor (beta chain) was retrieved from a study of OX40 agonist ivuxolimab in advanced cancers. For the wider study: Ivuxolimab was a fully human IgG2 agonistic monoclonal antibody targeting the costimulatory receptor OX40 (CD134). Three dose-escalation patients achieved partial responses, one with hepatocellular carcinoma and two with cutaneous melanoma. The purpose of peripheral TCRbeta sequencing was to test whether ivuxolimab changed TCR sequence diversity and led to clonal T-cell expansion. Of the approximately 54 patients in dose escalation, about 20 had hepatocellular carcinoma, approximately 15 had melanoma, 9 had renal cell carcinoma and 9 had head and neck cancer. Intravenous ivuxolimab was administered to patients every 2 weeks at six dose levels: 0.01, 0.1, 0.3, 1.5, 3 and 10 mg/kg. In the dose-escalation cohort, 70% to 90% of patients were male, and the mean age was approximately 60 years with a range of about 20 to 79. Patients were allowed to have had prior anti-PD-1, anti-PD-L1 or anti-CTLA-4 therapy, and approximately 40% of the dose-escalation patients had previously received checkpoint inhibitors. The monotherapy dose-escalation portion (N of about 50 patients) of the phase I ivuxolimab trial is reported in the paper.

Genomic DNA was isolated from the sorted cells so that the TCRbeta CDR3 region could be sequenced. The immunoSEQ Assay was used to sequence the TCRbeta CDR3 regions. The clones in this table, taken by TCRdb from immuneACCESS, are in-frame only. Not every clone is retained; where verified, under half of the shortfall comes from an unresolved V gene, and the cause of the rest is unknown. This sample gives about 81,000 clones in total; 90% to 95% of them show up just once. Around 15% of the sample belongs to the ten largest clones. This clone is a singleton in its sample. No antigen is known for it. Nothing much larger sits one base from this clone, and base qualities are not available. The study at large found these results: The antigen specificity of the peripheral T cells that underwent clonal expansion was not determined. At doses from 0.1 to 3.0 mg/kg, clonal expansion was seen in both CD4+ and CD8+ blood T cells between baseline and week 6. Low levels of normalized T-cell clonal expansion were also seen in some patients who did not respond. In the 0.1-3.0 mg/kg groups, partial responders were among the patients with the lowest normalized peripheral clonal expansion, particularly in CD8+ T cells. On average, CD8+ T cells showed more expanded clones than CD4+ T cells after ivuxolimab.

Trimming at the junction amounts to 0 bases on V and 7 bases on J, and the germline ends lie 3 bases apart. Inclusive of the bounding cysteine and phenylalanine, the CDR3 is 12 residues long. Of the read, only the CDR3 DNA is kept; its 36 bases are in frame from base 1. CDR1 and CDR2 were assigned from the germline V gene as MNHEY and SVGAGI. The trial excluded patients who had a history of autoimmune disease or who were on systemic immunosuppression. Peripheral blood for TCR sequencing was drawn from every dose cohort at baseline, at cycle 4 day 1 and at cycle 7 day 1. The samples were taken from a phase I, first-in-human, multicenter, open-label dose-escalation trial of ivuxolimab. The trial enrolled adults with locally advanced or metastatic head and neck squamous cell, hepatocellular, melanoma or renal cell carcinoma. CD4+ and CD8+ T cells were sorted separately from peripheral blood before TCR sequencing.

The chain was built from TRBV6-5 and TRBJ2-2; no D segment can be confidently identified. The TCR comes from an adult with an advanced solid tumor such as melanoma, head and neck, liver or kidney cancer. Material: CD4+ or CD8+ T cells sorted from blood, obtained in a trial of the OX40 agonist ivuxolimab. The sequence in DNA is TGTGCCAGCAGTTACTCGAACGGGGAGCTGTTTTTT. Protein translation: CASSYSNGELFF.